This T cell receptor (beta chain) emerged from a study of T cell responses to AZD1222 COVID-19 vaccine. Findings and caveats of the study: It was only 6 or 7 AZD1222 recipients who were seropositive at baseline. Females made up more of the donors, who were largely white British, and clonal diversity may have come out too low.

Of note for this clone: What it recognizes is unknown.

CDR3 length: 14 residues. Trimming at V came to 6 bases and at J to 7 bases, leaving 7 bases not matched to a gene. Germline assignment: CDR1 MGHDK and CDR2 SYGVNS. The assay was immunoSEQ multiplex PCR, and TCRdb's table has in-frame clones only and misses some. The sample lists 150,000 to 200,000 clones, 85% to 95% occurring once. The source is an adult in good health. The input for sequencing was peripheral blood, taken on day 0 of AZD1222 vaccination. V gene TRBV25-1 combines with J gene TRBJ1-5, with TRBD1 matching over 9 bases. Here the CDR3 reads CASSGTGGGQPQHF. The CDR3 DNA is TGTGCCAGCAGCGGCACAGGGGGCGGGCAGCCCCAGCATTTT.